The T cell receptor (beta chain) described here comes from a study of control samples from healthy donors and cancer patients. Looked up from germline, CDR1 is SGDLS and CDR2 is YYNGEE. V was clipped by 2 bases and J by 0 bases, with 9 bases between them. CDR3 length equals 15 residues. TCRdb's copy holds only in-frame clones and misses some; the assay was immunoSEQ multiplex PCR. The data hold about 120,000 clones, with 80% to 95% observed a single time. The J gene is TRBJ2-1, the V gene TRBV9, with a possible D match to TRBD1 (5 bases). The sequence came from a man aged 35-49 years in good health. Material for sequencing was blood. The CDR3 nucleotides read TGTGCCAGCAGCGTGACAGACCTCTCCTACAATGAGCAGTTCTTC. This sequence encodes CASSVTDLSYNEQFF.